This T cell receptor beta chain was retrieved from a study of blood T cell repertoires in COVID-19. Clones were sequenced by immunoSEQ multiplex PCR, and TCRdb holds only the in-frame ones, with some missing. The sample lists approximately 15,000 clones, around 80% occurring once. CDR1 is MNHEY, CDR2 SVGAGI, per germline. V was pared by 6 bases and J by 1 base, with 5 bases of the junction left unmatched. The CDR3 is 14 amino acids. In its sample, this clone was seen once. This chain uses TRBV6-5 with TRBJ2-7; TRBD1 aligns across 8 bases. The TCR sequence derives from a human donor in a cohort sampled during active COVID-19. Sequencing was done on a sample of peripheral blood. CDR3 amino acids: CASRPGQASYEQYF. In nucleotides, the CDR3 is TGTGCCAGCAGACCGGGACAGGCATCCTACGAGCAGTACTTC.